Each of the 14 T cell receptor beta chains below was sequenced from the same sample in a study of T cell responses to AZD1222 COVID-19 vaccine. Generated by immunoSEQ multiplex PCR, the TCRdb table keeps only in-frame clones and is missing some. The table lists some 150,000 clones, more than 80% of them singletons. The specimen was peripheral blood, collected 28 days after the second AZD1222 dose. The receptors originated from an adult who received the AZD1222 COVID-19 vaccine.

The V gene is TRBV3-1 (or the pseudogene TRBV3-2), the J gene TRBJ2-1, with TRBD2 matching over 12 bases. The length of the CDR3 is 19 residues. The V gene's germline CDR1 is LGHDT and CDR2 YNNKEL (reference sequence). V lost 0 bases, J lost 0 bases, and 6 bases stayed unmatched. The DNA for the CDR3 is TGTGCCAGCAGCCAAGATGTCCTAGCGGGAGGGGGCTCCTACAATGAGCAGTTCTTC. It codes for CASSQDVLAGGGSYNEQFF.

CDR3 coding DNA: TGCGCCAGCAGCTTGGAGAGGGTGAGGGGAAATGAGCAGTTCTTC. Translated, it gives CASSLERVRGNEQFF. This chain uses TRBV5-1 with TRBJ2-1, with D possibly called TRBD1 or TRBD2 (5 bases each). Germline assignment: CDR1 SGHRS and CDR2 YFSETQ. CDR3 size: 15 residues. V lost 0 bases to trimming and J lost 7 bases, with 14 bases between them. Full variable domain (missing parts from reference TRBV5-1 and TRBJ2-1): KAGVTQTPRYLIKTRGQQVTLSCSPISGHRSVSWYQQTPGQGLQFLFEYFSETQRNKGNFPGRFSGRQFSNSRSEMNVSTLELGDSALYLCASSLERVRGNEQFFGPGTRLTVL.

The V call is TRBV10-2, the J call TRBJ1-6; a possible D gene is TRBD1 (5 bases). The CDR3 runs 15 residues. Germline loops: CDR1 WSHSY, CDR2 SAAADI. V lost 0 bases and J 9 bases, leaving 12 bases between the germline ends. For the CDR3, the DNA is TGCGCCAGCAGTGAGTCGATGGGGGACCGTTCACCCCTCCACTTT. This encodes CASSESMGDRSPLHF.

The chain links TRBV27 to TRBJ1-1; D is possibly TRBD1 (5 bases). The length of the CDR3 is 14 residues. Looked up from germline, CDR1 is MNHEY and CDR2 is SMNVEV (reference sequence). The ends were cut back, 6 bases at V and 5 bases at J, with 16 bases in the middle. Here the CDR3 DNA reads TGTGCCAGCAGACAAGCGGCGGCAGGGACTGAAGCTTTCTTT. This sequence encodes CASRQAAAGTEAFF.

This clone was recorded a few times. The genes are TRBV4-1 and TRBJ2-7, with D possibly being TRBD2 (6 bases). Germline lookup yields CDR1 MGHRA and CDR2 YSYEKL. The CDR3 is 16 amino acids. V gave up 4 bases and J gave up 0 bases, with 16 bases separating them. The CDR3 region is CASSLSGQSNSYEQYF. In nucleotides, the CDR3 is TGCGCCAGCAGCCTAAGCGGGCAGTCCAACTCCTACGAGCAGTACTTC.

Details on this clone: Within the sample, other DNA sequences also encode this same CDR3. This chain connects TRBV3-1 (or the pseudogene TRBV3-2) to TRBJ2-1, with 7 bases aligning to TRBD2. The CDR3 consists of 12 residues. CDR1 is LGHDT and CDR2 is YNNKEL in the germline V gene (reference sequence). Germline trimming cut 4 bases from V and 10 bases from J; bases unmatched to any gene: 4. CDR3: CASSPNGGEQFF. The CDR3 coding sequence is TGTGCCAGCAGCCCGAACGGGGGGGAGCAGTTCTTC.

This sequence joins TRBV3-1 (or the pseudogene TRBV3-2) and TRBJ1-4; D is undetermined. The CDR3 loop spans 14 amino acids. Trimming left V 4 bases short and J 3 bases short, with 9 bases between. Germline lookup yields CDR1 LGHDT and CDR2 YNNKEL (reference sequence). CDR3 region: CASSREFANEKLFF. The CDR3 bases are TGTGCCAGCAGCCGGGAATTTGCTAATGAAAAACTGTTTTTT.

The chain links TRBV4-1 to TRBJ2-1; 9 bases agree with TRBD2. J was trimmed by 5 bases and V by 5 bases; bases with no gene match: 7. The V gene's germline CDR1 is MGHRA and CDR2 YSYEKL. This CDR3 is built from 15 residues. The chain's CDR3 is CASSSAGGPHNEQFF. Here the CDR3 DNA reads TGCGCCAGCAGCTCGGCGGGAGGGCCACACAATGAGCAGTTCTTC.

This sequence joins TRBV5-1 and TRBJ1-2; TRBD1 matches at 9 bases. The V and J ends lost 5 bases and 6 bases, in that order; junction bases with no gene match: 17. This CDR3 comprises 17 residues. The V gene's germline CDR1 is SGHRS and CDR2 YFSETQ. As DNA, the CDR3 is TGCGCCAGCAGGCGGGCCTACAGGGGGCGCGAGGAAAATGGCTACACCTTC. This codes for CASRRAYRGREENGYTF.

The chain is built from TRBV6-5 and TRBJ1-2; 10 bases match TRBD1. From germline, CDR1 is MNHEY and CDR2 SVGAGI. This CDR3 is built from 15 residues. V shed 6 bases and J 4 bases; nucleotides not matched to a gene: 8. The CDR3 region has the DNA TGTGCCAGCAGAAGAGACAGGGGGCAGGTCTATGGCTACACCTTC. The encoded protein is CASRRDRGQVYGYTF.

J is TRBJ2-3 and V is TRBV2; D is ambiguous. CDR1 is SNHLY and CDR2 is FYNNEI in the germline V gene. CDR3 length: 15 amino acids. V lost 6 bases, J lost 0 bases, and 13 bases lay in between. CDR3 loop: CASSRLTSSTDTQYF. Here the CDR3 DNA reads TGTGCCAGCAGCCGACTTACTTCTAGCACAGATACGCAGTATTTT.

There are a few counts of this clone. V gene TRBV5-4 combines with J gene TRBJ2-2, with D possibly matching TRBD1 (5 bases). The CDR3 is made up of 15 amino acids. V was shortened by 0 bases and J by 5 bases, with 11 bases between the two germline ends. Germline V gene sequence: CDR1 SGHNT, CDR2 YYREEE (reference sequence). CDR3 amino acids: CASSLDHRLTGELFF. The CDR3 coding sequence is TGTGCCAGCAGCTTGGATCACAGGCTTACCGGGGAGCTGTTTTTT.

This clone turned up a few times. The chain combines TRBV5-8 with TRBJ2-1; TRBD1 matches 7 bases. The CDR3 loop spans 15 amino acids. From germline, CDR1 is SGHTS and CDR2 YDEGEE. Trimming at V came to 5 bases and at J to 2 bases, leaving 7 bases not matched to a gene. The CDR3: CASRLPGGAYNEQFF. CDR3 nucleotide sequence: TGTGCCAGCAGACTTCCAGGGGGAGCCTACAATGAGCAGTTCTTC.

The chain uses TRBV6-4 and TRBJ2-1, with 10 bases matching TRBD1. CDR3 length: 14 amino acids. The ends lost 3 bases at V and 6 bases at J; junction bases unmatched: 2. Germline V gene lookup returns CDR1 MRHNA and CDR2 SNTAGT. CDR3 sequence: CASSEGQGFNEQFF. The CDR3 DNA reads TGTGCCAGCAGTGAGGGACAGGGGTTCAATGAGCAGTTCTTC.